A selection of T cell receptor beta chains follows, all from one sample in a study of T-cell memory formation after mild COVID-19. MiXCR, run by TCRdb on the 5' RACE reads, gives a single entry per CDR3 protein. The table records 100,000 to 150,000 distinct CDR3 sequences, around 15% of them present only once. Sequenced sample: PBMCs or a T cell subset sorted from them (not recorded which). The receptors were gathered from a man between 18 and 35 years old who had mild COVID-19 (a few samples of this study predate the infection). Cell type and time point are not known. CDR3s include the opening cysteine and the closing phenylalanine or tryptophan. D genes are given only for firm matches. Rows give clone size only sometimes, using once, few, many, or a class for an expanded clone.

V	J	D	size	DNA	CDR3
TRBV7-2	TRBJ2-7	NA	NA	TGTGCCAGCAGCTTAGTTATTAAGTACGAGCAGTACTTC	CASSLVIKYEQYF
TRBV5-6	TRBJ2-3	NA	NA	TGTGCCAGCAGCTCGCCAGTCGGTCGTGTGAGTACGCAGTATTTT	CASSSPVGRVSTQYF
TRBV7-2	TRBJ1-6	NA	NA	TGTGCCAGCAGCCGCGGGTGGGCCCGGGATTCACCCCTCCACTTT	CASSRGWARDSPLHF
TRBV2	TRBJ2-2	TRBD1	NA	TGTGCCAGCAGTGAGGACAGGGGCACCGGGGAGCTGTTTTTT	CASSEDRGTGELFF
TRBV6-5	TRBJ1-4	NA	NA	TGTGCCAGCAGTCACAGAGACCCTCCCTATGAAAAACTGTTTTTT	CASSHRDPPYEKLFF
TRBV29-1	TRBJ1-6	NA	NA	TGCAGCGTAGGGCAGGCCCCAGATTCACCCCTCCACTTT	CSVGQAPDSPLHF
TRBV5-4	TRBJ1-1	NA	NA	TGTGCCAGCAGCTTCCGGGCCTGGACTGAAGCTTTCTTT	CASSFRAWTEAFF
TRBV7-3	TRBJ1-1	NA	few	TGTGCCAGCAGCCCTGGGGGCCTGAACACTGAAGCTTTCTTT	CASSPGGLNTEAFF
TRBV18	TRBJ2-7	TRBD2	NA	TGTGCCAGCTCACCTCGGCGGGGGGGCTCCTACGAGCAGTACTTC	CASSPRRGGSYEQYF
TRBV7-2	TRBJ2-1	TRBD2	many	TGTGCCAGCAGCTCGGGACTAAACAATGAGCAGTTCTTC	CASSSGLNNEQFF
TRBV11-2	TRBJ2-2	NA	few	TGTGCCAGCAGACCCCGGACCGTTTCCACCGGGGAGCTGTTTTTT	CASRPRTVSTGELFF
TRBV11-2	TRBJ2-2	TRBD2	few	TGTGCCAGCAGCCTTACTAGCGGGGGGGCAAACACCGGGGAGCTGTTTTTT	CASSLTSGGANTGELFF
TRBV12-3/TRBV12-4	TRBJ1-5	NA	NA	TGTGCCAGCAGACTCTGGGGAGGGGGTCTACAGGAGACCCAGCATTTT	CASRLWGGGLQETQHF
TRBV20-1	TRBJ1-2	NA	many	TGCAGTGCTAGTCCTCGGGCGGATTATGGCTACACCTTC	CSASPRADYGYTF
TRBV7-2	TRBJ1-6	NA	few	TGTGCCAGCAGCTGGCAGGGCGCGTATTCACCCCTCCACTTT	CASSWQGAYSPLHF
TRBV3-1	TRBJ2-3	TRBD2	many	TGTGCCAGCAGCCAAGGGGAGACTAGCGGATTGAGCACAGATACGCAGTATTTT	CASSQGETSGLSTDTQYF
TRBV7-9	TRBJ1-5	NA	many	TGTGCCACCCAAAGGATAGATCAGCCCCAGCATTTT	CATQRIDQPQHF
TRBV6-5	TRBJ1-5	NA	few	TGTGCCAGCAGTTCCCAACCCACAGGACGGTATCAGCCCCAGCATTTT	CASSSQPTGRYQPQHF
TRBV7-2	TRBJ2-1	NA	NA	TGTGCCAGCAGCTTGATGACCGATGAGCAGTTCTTC	CASSLMTDEQFF
TRBV12-3/TRBV12-4	TRBJ1-1	TRBD1	NA	TGTGCCAGCCGCCGGGACAGGATGAACACTGAAGCTTTCTTT	CASRRDRMNTEAFF
TRBV7-2	TRBJ1-2	TRBD1	few	TGTGCCAGCAGCTTCACAGGGGAGGACTATGGCTACACCTTC	CASSFTGEDYGYTF
TRBV5-4	TRBJ2-4	NA	NA	TGTGCCAGCAGCGCGGACAAGAACATTCAGTACTTC	CASSADKNIQYF
TRBV7-2	TRBJ2-5	NA	few	TGTGCCAGCAGATTACAGGGAGGAGAGACCCAGTACTTC	CASRLQGGETQYF
TRBV29-1	TRBJ2-1	NA	NA	TGCAGCGTTGTCAGGGGCTGGGGCAGTGAGCAGTTCTTC	CSVVRGWGSEQFF
TRBV20-1	TRBJ2-7	TRBD1	few	TGCAGTGCTGATGGACAGGGACCTCCGTGTTACGAGCAGTACTTC	CSADGQGPPCYEQYF
TRBV7-9	TRBJ2-4	NA	few	TGTGCCAGCAGCTCACAGGGAGGCATTCAGTACTTC	CASSSQGGIQYF
TRBV5-6	TRBJ2-5	TRBD1	few	TGTGCCAGCAGCTTGCCACAGGGGGTAGGCCAAGAGACCCAGTACTTC	CASSLPQGVGQETQYF
TRBV2	TRBJ2-7	TRBD1	NA	TGTGCCAGCAGTGGGGACAGGGTCGAGCAGTACTTC	CASSGDRVEQYF
TRBV5-1	TRBJ1-1	NA	many	TGCGCCAGCAGAGGACAGATGAACACTGAAGCTTTCTTT	CASRGQMNTEAFF
TRBV7-3	TRBJ2-2	NA	NA	TGTGCCAGCAGCCTTCTGGGGGTGAACACCGGGGAGCTGTTTTTT	CASSLLGVNTGELFF
TRBV29-1	TRBJ2-3	NA	few	TGCAGCGTTGACAGGCCGGGGGGCCTGACAGATACGCAGTATTTT	CSVDRPGGLTDTQYF
TRBV5-1	TRBJ2-2	NA	NA	TGCGCCAGCAGCTTGGTGGAGGGCCCCGGGGAGCTGTTTTTT	CASSLVEGPGELFF
TRBV6-6	TRBJ2-1	NA	few	TGTGCCAGCAGCTATGGACAGCCGACCTACAATGAGCAGTTCTTC	CASSYGQPTYNEQFF
TRBV20-1	TRBJ2-1	TRBD2	few	TGCAGTGCTAGTCCTACTAGCGGGGGGGCCCATGAGCAGTTCTTC	CSASPTSGGAHEQFF
TRBV5-1	TRBJ2-2	NA	NA	TGCGCCAGCAGCTTGCAGGGGGAGCTGTTTTTT	CASSLQGELFF
TRBV28	TRBJ1-4	NA	NA	TGTGCCAGCAGTTTAAGAAGGGTAAACGAAAAACTGTTTTTT	CASSLRRVNEKLFF
TRBV4-2	TRBJ1-5	NA	NA	TGTGCCAGCAGCCTGAGCGCTGACGGTAATCAGCCCCAGCATTTT	CASSLSADGNQPQHF
TRBV29-1	TRBJ2-1	NA	few	TGCAGCGTACGCGGTTCGGTTGGAAGCAGTGAGCAGTTCTTC	CSVRGSVGSSEQFF
TRBV5-1	TRBJ2-3	NA	few	TGCGCCAGCAGCTTTACGGACGGCACAGATACGCAGTATTTT	CASSFTDGTDTQYF
TRBV5-1	TRBJ2-7	NA	few	TGCGCCAGCAGCGGGGCCAAGGAGCAGTACTTC	CASSGAKEQYF
TRBV7-9	TRBJ2-5	NA	few	TGTGCCAGCAGCAAAGACAGGATTCAAGAGACCCAGTACTTC	CASSKDRIQETQYF
TRBV20-1	TRBJ1-1	TRBD1	NA	TGCAGTGCTGCCGGGACAGGGGGCGGTGAAGCTTTCTTT	CSAAGTGGGEAFF
TRBV3-1	TRBJ2-4	NA	few	TGTGCCAGCAGCCAAAGAAGGGACATTCAGTACTTC	CASSQRRDIQYF
TRBV5-1	TRBJ2-7	NA	NA	TGCGCCAGCAGCGGGGCCTACGAGCAGTACTTC	CASSGAYEQYF
TRBV7-2	TRBJ2-1	NA	few	TGTGCCAGCAGCTTAGCGGCTAGAGCTAAGTACAATGAGCAGTTCTTC	CASSLAARAKYNEQFF
TRBV19	TRBJ1-5	NA	NA	TGTGCCAGTAGAACCGCAGAACCTAGCAATCAGCCCCAGCATTTT	CASRTAEPSNQPQHF
TRBV25-1	TRBJ2-6	NA	few	TGTGCCAGCAGTGAATATATAAGCTCTGGGGCCAACGTCCTGACTTTC	CASSEYISSGANVLTF
TRBV12-3/TRBV12-4	TRBJ2-6	NA	NA	TGTGCCAGCAGTTTTATTGGCGTAGGGCTTCGAGGTGGGGCCAACGTCCTGACTTTC	CASSFIGVGLRGGANVLTF
TRBV6-5	TRBJ2-5	TRBD2	NA	TGTGCCAGCAGTTACTCGATTACTAGCGGGGGCGAGAAGACCCAGTACTTC	CASSYSITSGGEKTQYF
TRBV10-3	TRBJ1-2	NA	NA	TGTGCCATACAGGCCATGAATCTCTATGGCTACACCTTC	CAIQAMNLYGYTF
TRBV11-2	TRBJ2-2	TRBD2	NA	TGTGCCAGCGGCAACCCCTCGGGGGGTCTATTCACCGGGGAGCTGTTTTTT	CASGNPSGGLFTGELFF
TRBV6-5	TRBJ2-5	TRBD1	NA	TGTGCCAGCAGTAACAGGGGCGAGACCCAGTACTTC	CASSNRGETQYF
TRBV5-1	TRBJ2-1	NA	few	TGCGCCAGCAGCAATGAGGTCCAGGGTAGAAATGAGCAGTTCTTC	CASSNEVQGRNEQFF
TRBV20-1	TRBJ2-2	TRBD2	NA	TGCAGTGCTAGATTTCCCCCGACTAGCGGGGGGAACACCGGGGAGCTGTTTTTT	CSARFPPTSGGNTGELFF
TRBV12-3/TRBV12-4	TRBJ2-5	TRBD2	NA	TGTGCCAGCAGAGAAAGCGGGAACTCCGGCGAGACCCAGTACTTC	CASRESGNSGETQYF
TRBV6-5	TRBJ1-6	TRBD1	NA	TGTGCCAGCAGTGCTTTCGGGACAGGGGGATCACCCCTCCACTTT	CASSAFGTGGSPLHF